Sequencing of this T cell receptor (beta chain) was carried out in a study of cytomegalovirus exposure and HLA in healthy donors. Study-level findings and limits: Among the CMV-associated chains, three were confirmed in vitro as specific for CMV antigens. A subsequent analysis found that TCR clusters from the first cohort also tended to co-occur in the 130 or so validation repertoires, with roughly 95% of cluster scores above 0. Diagnosis of cytomegalovirus status made by the classifier reportedly showed high specificity and sensitivity.

V was trimmed by 0 bases and J by 6 bases, leaving 6 bases between them. Germline CDR1 MGHRA, CDR2 YSYEKL. The CDR3 totals 13 residues. Profiled with immunoSEQ multiplex PCR; TCRdb holds only in-frame clones, not every one. The table has about 70,000 clones, roughly 92% seen once. With respect to this clone: Antigen specificity is unknown.

What was sequenced was PBMCs. J is TRBJ2-4 and V is TRBV4-1; D is ambiguous. This clonotype was obtained from a man between 18 and 35 years old in good health and CMV-seropositive. CDR3 loop: CASSQENINIQYF. The CDR3 nucleotides read TGCGCCAGCAGCCAAGAGAACATAAACATTCAGTACTTC.